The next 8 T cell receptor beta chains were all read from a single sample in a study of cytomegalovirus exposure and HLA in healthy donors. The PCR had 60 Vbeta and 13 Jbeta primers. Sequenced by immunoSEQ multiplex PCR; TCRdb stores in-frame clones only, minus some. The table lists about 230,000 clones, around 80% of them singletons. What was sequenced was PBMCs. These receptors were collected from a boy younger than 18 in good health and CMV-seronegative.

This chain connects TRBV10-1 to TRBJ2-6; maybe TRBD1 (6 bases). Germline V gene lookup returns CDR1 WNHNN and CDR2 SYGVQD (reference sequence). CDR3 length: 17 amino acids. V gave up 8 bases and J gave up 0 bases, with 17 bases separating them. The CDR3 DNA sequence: TGCGCCAGCTCCCGGACAGTTGATAGCTCTGGGGCCAACGTCCTGACTTTC. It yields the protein CASSRTVDSSGANVLTF.

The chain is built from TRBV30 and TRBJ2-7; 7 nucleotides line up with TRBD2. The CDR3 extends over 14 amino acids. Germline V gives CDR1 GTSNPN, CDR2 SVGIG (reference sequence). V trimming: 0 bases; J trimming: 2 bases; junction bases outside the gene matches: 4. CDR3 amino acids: CAWSVGGGPYEQYF. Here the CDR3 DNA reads TGTGCCTGGAGTGTTGGGGGAGGGCCCTACGAGCAGTACTTC.

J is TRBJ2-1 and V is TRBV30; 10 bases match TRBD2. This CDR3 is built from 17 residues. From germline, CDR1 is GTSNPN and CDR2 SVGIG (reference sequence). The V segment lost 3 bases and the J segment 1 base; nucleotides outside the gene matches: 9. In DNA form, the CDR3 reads TGTGCCTGGAGGAACCTAGGGACTAGCGCTTCCTACAATGAGCAGTTCTTC. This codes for CAWRNLGTSASYNEQFF.

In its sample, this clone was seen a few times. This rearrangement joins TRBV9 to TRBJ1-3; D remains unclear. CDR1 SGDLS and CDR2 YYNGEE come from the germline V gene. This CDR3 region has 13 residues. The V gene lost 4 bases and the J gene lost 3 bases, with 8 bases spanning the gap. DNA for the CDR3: TGTGCCAGCAGCCAGACAATTGGAAACACCATATATTTT. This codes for CASSQTIGNTIYF.

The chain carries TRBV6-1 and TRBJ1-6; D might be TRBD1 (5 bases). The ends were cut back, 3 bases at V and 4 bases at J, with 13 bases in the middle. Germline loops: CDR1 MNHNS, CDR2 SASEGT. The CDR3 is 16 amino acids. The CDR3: CASSDLPGNYNSPLHF. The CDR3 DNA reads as TGTGCCAGCAGTGATTTGCCAGGGAATTATAATTCACCCCTCCACTTT.

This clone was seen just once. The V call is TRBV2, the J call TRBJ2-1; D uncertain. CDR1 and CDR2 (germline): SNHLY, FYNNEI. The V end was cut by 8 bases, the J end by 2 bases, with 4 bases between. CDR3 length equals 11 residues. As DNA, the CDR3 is TGTGCCAGCTGCGCCTACAATGAGCAGTTCTTC. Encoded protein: CASCAYNEQFF.

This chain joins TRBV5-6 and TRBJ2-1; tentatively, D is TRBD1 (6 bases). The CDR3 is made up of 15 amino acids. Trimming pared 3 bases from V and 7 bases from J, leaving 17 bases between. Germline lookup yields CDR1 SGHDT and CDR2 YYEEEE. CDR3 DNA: TGTGCCAGCAGCTCGGTCAACACAGGGCGAAATGAGCAGTTCTTC. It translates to CASSSVNTGRNEQFF.

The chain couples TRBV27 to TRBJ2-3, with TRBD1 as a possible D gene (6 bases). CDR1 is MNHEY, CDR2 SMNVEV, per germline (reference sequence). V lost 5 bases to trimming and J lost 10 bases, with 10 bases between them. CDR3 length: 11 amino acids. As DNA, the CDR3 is TGTGCCAGCAGTAACAGGGTGGCGCAGTATTTT. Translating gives CASSNRVAQYF.